This T cell receptor beta chain was recorded in a study of blood T cell repertoires in COVID-19. Study in general: PBMCs, B-cell-depleted T cells, or T cells were the source of the cDNA or gDNA that made up the material.

Clones were read by immunoSEQ multiplex PCR, and TCRdb kept only the in-frame ones, dropping some. Of 49,000 or so clones in the sample, roughly 84% were seen once. The CDR3 is 15 amino acids. Per the germline V gene, CDR1 is SNHLY and CDR2 is FYNNEI. The V gene end was trimmed by 11 bases and the J gene end by 4 bases; junction bases not matched to a gene: 12. Sequenced material: peripheral blood. The TCR was taken from a man between 50 and 59 years old with active COVID-19. V usage is TRBV2 and J usage is TRBJ2-1; 9 positions agree with TRBD2. The CDR3 region is CALRPGSGGYNEQFF. The DNA of the CDR3 is TGTGCCCTCCGCCCGGGTAGCGGGGGATACAATGAGCAGTTCTTC.